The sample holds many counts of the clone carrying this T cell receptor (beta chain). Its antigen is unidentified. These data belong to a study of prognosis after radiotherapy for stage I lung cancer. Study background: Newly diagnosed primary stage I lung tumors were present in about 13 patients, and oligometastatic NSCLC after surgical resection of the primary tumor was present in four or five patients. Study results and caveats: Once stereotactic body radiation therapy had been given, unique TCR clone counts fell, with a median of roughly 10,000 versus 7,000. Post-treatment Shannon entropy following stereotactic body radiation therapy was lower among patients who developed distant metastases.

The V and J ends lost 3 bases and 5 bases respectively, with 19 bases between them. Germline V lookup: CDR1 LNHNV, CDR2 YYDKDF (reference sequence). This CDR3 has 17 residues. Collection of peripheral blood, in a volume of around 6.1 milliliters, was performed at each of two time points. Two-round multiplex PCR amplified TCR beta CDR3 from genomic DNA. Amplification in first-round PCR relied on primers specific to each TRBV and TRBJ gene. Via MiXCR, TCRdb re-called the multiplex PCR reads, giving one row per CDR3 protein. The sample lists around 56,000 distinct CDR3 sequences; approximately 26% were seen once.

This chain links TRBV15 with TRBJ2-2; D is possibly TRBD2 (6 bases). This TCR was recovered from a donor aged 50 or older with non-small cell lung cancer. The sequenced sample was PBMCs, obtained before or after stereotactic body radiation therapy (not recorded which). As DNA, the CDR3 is TGTGCCACCAGCAGTGCCGCCGGACCCCGGGAGACCGGGGAGCTGTTTTTT. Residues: CATSSAAGPRETGELFF.